Listed below are T cell receptor beta chains from one sample, sequenced in a study of shared clonotypes between healthy human individuals. Method: immunoSEQ multiplex PCR; TCRdb's copy keeps in-frame clones and lacks some. The sample consists of roughly 2 million clones, approximately 94% of them appearing once. Sequences were obtained from naive CD8+ T cells sorted from blood. The receptors originated from a man between 18 and 35 years old in good health. Each CDR3 is given with its conserved first and last residue. A D gene is named only where the DNA matches it firmly. Size values are once, few and many counts, or a class for expanded clones, and some rows have none.

clone size,V gene,D gene,J gene,CDR3 protein,CDR3 DNA
NA,TRBV7-9,TRBD1,TRBJ2-5,CASSPLLTGQETQYF,TGTGCCAGCAGCCCATTGCTGACAGGGCAAGAGACCCAGTACTTC
NA,TRBV6-5,TRBD1,TRBJ1-1,CASSFGTAIPNTEAFF,TGTGCCAGCAGTTTCGGGACAGCCATACCGAACACTGAAGCTTTCTTT
NA,TRBV6-1,TRBD2,TRBJ2-1,CASSESPPGGIFNEQFF,TGTGCCAGCAGTGAATCCCCCCCGGGAGGAATTTTCAATGAGCAGTTCTTC
NA,TRBV4-3,NA,TRBJ2-5,CASSQVLDQAETQYF,TGCGCCAGCAGCCAAGTCCTCGACCAAGCAGAGACCCAGTACTTC
NA,TRBV10-1,TRBD2,TRBJ2-2,CASSDVAGSAGELFF,TGCGCCAGCAGTGATGTAGCGGGGAGTGCCGGGGAGCTGTTTTTT
NA,TRBV30,TRBD2,TRBJ2-1,CAWSLQVAGGFGNEQFF,TGTGCCTGGAGCCTCCAGGTAGCGGGGGGTTTCGGCAATGAGCAGTTCTTC
NA,TRBV12-5,TRBD1,TRBJ1-2,CASGWRQGINYGYTF,TGTGCTAGTGGTTGGAGACAGGGAATTAACTATGGCTACACCTTC
NA,TRBV29-1,TRBD1,TRBJ2-1,CSVELRTGKTNEQFF,TGCAGCGTTGAACTGCGGACAGGGAAAACAAATGAGCAGTTCTTC
NA,TRBV28,NA,TRBJ2-7,CASRRQYEQYF,TGTGCCAGCAGGCGACAGTACGAGCAGTACTTC
once,TRBV6-1,NA,TRBJ2-7,CASSEPPNPRTSYEQYF,TGTGCCAGCAGTGAACCCCCCAATCCCCGTACGTCCTACGAGCAGTACTTC
NA,TRBV5-6,TRBD1,TRBJ1-3,CASTTGDAGNTIYF,TGTGCCAGCACGACAGGGGATGCTGGAAACACCATATATTTT
NA,TRBV4-1,NA,TRBJ2-7,CASSQDKGPYEQYF,TGCGCCAGCAGCCAAGATAAGGGCCCCTACGAGCAGTACTTC
NA,TRBV7-9,TRBD1,TRBJ2-1,CASSLPGQGKVINEQFF,TGTGCCAGCAGCTTACCCGGACAGGGAAAGGTAATAAATGAGCAGTTCTTC
NA,TRBV9,NA,TRBJ1-3,CASSVYQGPGNTIYF,TGTGCCAGCAGCGTATACCAGGGGCCTGGAAACACCATATATTTT
NA,TRBV10-1,NA,TRBJ2-3,CASSENRADTQYF,TGCGCCAGCAGTGAGAACAGGGCTGATACGCAGTATTTT
NA,TRBV9,TRBD2,TRBJ2-1,CASSVGGTILSYNEQFF,TGTGCCAGCAGCGTAGGAGGGACTATCCTCTCCTACAATGAGCAGTTCTTC
NA,TRBV6-5,NA,TRBJ1-1,CASNWDGSSEAFF,TGTGCCAGCAACTGGGACGGTAGTTCTGAAGCTTTCTTT
NA,TRBV7-9,NA,TRBJ2-5,CASSLAVQETQYF,TGTGCCAGCAGCTTAGCGGTCCAAGAGACCCAGTACTTC